What follows are 29 T cell receptor beta chains derived from one specimen sequenced in a study of blood T cells in healthy people across ages. Together with a sample-barcoded 5' primer, a J-beta primer mix was included in a second PCR lasting roughly 6 to 12 cycles. TCRdb redid the calling of the 5' RACE reads with MiXCR, one entry per CDR3 protein. Seen here are hundreds of thousands of distinct CDR3 sequences, roughly 32% observed once, and the top ten hold roughly 15%. Sequenced: blood. The receptors derive from an elderly woman in good health.

This clonotype appeared once. This may be a read error, as it is one base from a much larger clone. The rearrangement links TRBV12-3 or TRBV12-4 to TRBJ1-5; D is unresolved. The CDR3 contains 15 residues. The V end was cut by 5 bases, the J end by 9 bases, with 20 bases between. CDR3 sequence (DNA): TGTGCCAGCAGTGGGGTAGGGAGGTCCGATCGGCCCCAGCATTTT. It specifies CASSGVGRSDRPQHF.

As concerns this clonotype: A much larger clone lies one base from this, so it may be a read error. This rearrangement joins TRBV11-2 to TRBJ2-7, with D tentatively TRBD2 (7 bases). The germline CDR1 and CDR2 sequences are SGHAT and FQNNGV. The CDR3 contains 15 residues. Trimming stripped 4 bases from V and 7 bases from J, with 20 bases between. In nucleotides, the CDR3 is TGTGCCAGCAGCTCAGAGGGGGGGGCGTACAATGAGCAGTACTTC. Protein: CASSSEGGAYNEQYF.

The V and J genes are TRBV7-9 and TRBJ2-5; TRBD2 agrees at 11 bases. Trimming removed 5 bases from V and 2 bases from J; junction bases left unmatched: 10. Germline CDR1 reads SEHNR; CDR2 reads FQNEAQ (reference sequence). The CDR3 has 17 amino acids. The CDR3 DNA sequence: TGTGCCAGCAGCACCCACCGACTAGCGGGGCGACAAGAGACCCAGTACTTC. Translated: CASSTHRLAGRQETQYF. Combining the CDR3 with reference TRBV7-9 and TRBJ2-5 gives the whole variable domain DTGVSQNPRHKITKRGQNVTFRCDPISEHNRLYWYRQTLGQGPEFLTYFQNEAQLEKSRLLSDRFSAERPKGSFSTLEIQRTEQGDSAMYLCASSTHRLAGRQETQYFGPGTRLLVL.

A remark on this clonotype: It may be a read error: a sequence one base away is much more abundant. V and J are TRBV6-1 and TRBJ2-1; 8 nucleotides align to TRBD2. Germline V gene sequence: CDR1 MNHNS, CDR2 SASEGT. V lost 4 bases and J lost 13; bases outside the gene matches: 18. The CDR3 has 16 residues. CDR3 region: CASSGPRGGRRETQFF. The CDR3 DNA sequence: TGTGCCAGCAGTGGACCCCGGGGGGGCCGGAGGGAGACCCAGTTCTTC.

This clonotype appeared a few times. The genes are TRBV6-5 and TRBJ1-1; D is perhaps TRBD1 (5 bases). Trimming stripped 4 bases from V and 4 bases from J, with 13 bases between. Germline-derived CDR1 and CDR2 are MNHEY and SVGAGI. The CDR3 contains 14 residues. The CDR3 nucleotides are TGTGCCAGCAGTTTGTCACAGGCCGTCACTGAAGCTTTCTTT. Its protein is CASSLSQAVTEAFF.

This clonotype was seen many times. The rearrangement uses TRBV19 and TRBJ2-3, with D perhaps given as TRBD1 or TRBD2 (5 bases each). Germline V gene data show CDR1 as LNHDA and CDR2 as SQIVND (reference sequence). The CDR3 contains 17 residues. Trimming took off 3 bases at V and 1 base at J, with 17 bases between the two ends. The CDR3 region is CASSIGTGPFGTDTQYF. CDR3 DNA: TGTGCCAGTAGTATTGGGACCGGGCCTTTTGGCACAGATACGCAGTATTTT. Variable domain in full (rest from reference TRBV19 and TRBJ2-3): DGGITQSPKYLFRKEGQNVTLSCEQNLNHDAMYWYRQDPGQGLRLIYYSQIVNDFQKGDIAEGYSVSREKKESFPLTVTSAQKNPTAFYLCASSIGTGPFGTDTQYFGPGTRLTVL.

This chain connects TRBV2 to TRBJ2-7; 9 bases map to TRBD1. The CDR3 is 14 amino acids. Trimming at V came to 2 bases and at J to 4 bases, leaving 3 bases not matched to a gene. Germline CDR1 reads SNHLY; CDR2 reads FYNNEI. The CDR3 loop reads CASSETGGGYEQYF. CDR3 DNA: TGTGCCAGCAGTGAAACAGGGGGCGGATACGAGCAGTACTTC.

This clonotype was seen only a few times. Compared with germline, one end of the junction differs, possibly owing to a read error. This chain links TRBV10-3 with TRBJ2-7; no clear D gene. This CDR3 spans 12 amino acids. Germline lookup yields CDR1 ENHRY and CDR2 SYGVKD. For the CDR3, the DNA is TGTGCCAGCAGTGAGTCGATAGGAGAGCAGTACTTC. This translates into CASSESIGEQYF.

This clonotype was found many times. A read error may account for a junction end that differs from germline. This chain joins TRBV12-3 or TRBV12-4 and TRBJ1-4; TRBD1 agrees at 10 bases. The CDR3 sequence is 15 residues long. CDR3 protein: CASSFRQGANEKLFF. The CDR3 coding sequence is TGTGCCAGCAGTTTCCGACAGGGGGCTAACGAAAAACTGTTTTTT.

This chain uses TRBV5-1 with TRBJ2-1, with D unclear. Trimming removed 5 bases from V and 4 bases from J, with 10 bases in between. The CDR3 loop spans 13 amino acids. The germline CDR1 and CDR2 sequences are SGHRS and YFSETQ. The DNA for the CDR3 is TGCGCCAGCAGGCGAACCGAGTACAATGAGCAGTTCTTC. It translates to CASRRTEYNEQFF. The entire variable domain, with the rest obtained from reference TRBV5-1 and TRBJ2-1, is as follows: KAGVTQTPRYLIKTRGQQVTLSCSPISGHRSVSWYQQTPGQGLQFLFEYFSETQRNKGNFPGRFSGRQFSNSRSEMNVSTLELGDSALYLCASRRTEYNEQFFGPGTRLTVL.

This clonotype showed up just a few times. The chain combines TRBV10-3 with TRBJ1-1, with D maybe TRBD1 (6 bases). This CDR3 has 14 residues. CDR1 is ENHRY, CDR2 SYGVKD, per germline. Trimming took 6 bases from V and 3 from J, leaving 14 bases between them. CDR3 in DNA: TGTGCCATCAGCCAGCGGACAGCTTACACTGAAGCTTTCTTT. Translating it yields CAISQRTAYTEAFF.

The sample holds many counts of this clonotype. This chain links TRBV2 with TRBJ2-3; D not certain. CDR1 is SNHLY, CDR2 FYNNEI, per germline. V was shortened by 3 bases and J by 1 base, with 8 bases between the two germline ends. The CDR3 consists of 14 residues. The chain's CDR3 is CASSDLFRTDTQYF. CDR3 DNA sequence: TGTGCCAGCAGTGATCTCTTCCGCACAGATACGCAGTATTTT.

This chain joins TRBV4-2 and TRBJ2-3; 7 bases agree with TRBD2. The CDR3 has 16 residues. Germline-derived CDR1 and CDR2 are LGHNA and YNFKEQ. Germline trimming cut 0 bases from V and 4 bases from J; bases unmatched to any gene: 7. Here the CDR3 reads CASSQDMAGEADTQYF. The CDR3 nucleotides are TGTGCCAGCAGCCAAGATATGGCGGGAGAGGCAGATACGCAGTATTTT.

This clonotype was observed many times. This chain links TRBV5-1 with TRBJ2-7; D remains ambiguous. V lost 7 bases and J lost 4, with 12 bases in between. The CDR3 has 12 amino acids. Germline V gives CDR1 SGHRS, CDR2 YFSETQ. The CDR3 bases are TGCGCCAGCTCTCGAGAAGGATACGAGCAGTACTTC. It is translated as CASSREGYEQYF. The full variable domain, rest sourced from reference TRBV5-1 and TRBJ2-7, is KAGVTQTPRYLIKTRGQQVTLSCSPISGHRSVSWYQQTPGQGLQFLFEYFSETQRNKGNFPGRFSGRQFSNSRSEMNVSTLELGDSALYLCASSREGYEQYFGPGTRLTVT.

At least ten counts were recorded for this clonotype. The chain uses TRBV6-5 and TRBJ2-7; tentatively, D is TRBD1 (5 bases). CDR1 is MNHEY and CDR2 is SVGAGI in the germline V gene. The CDR3 spans 15 residues. Trimming removed 2 bases at V and 4 bases at J, with 15 bases between. CDR3 nucleotide sequence: TGTGCCAGCAGTTACGGGCAGGGCTTTCCGTACGAGCAGTACTTC. Translated: CASSYGQGFPYEQYF.

This chain uses TRBV6-4 with TRBJ1-1; the match to TRBD1 covers 7 bases. The CDR3 has 14 amino acids. J gave up 4 bases and V 4 bases, and 6 bases lay outside the gene matches. Looked up from germline, CDR1 is MRHNA and CDR2 is SNTAGT. CDR3 DNA: TGTGCCAGCAGTGCGACAGGGAAGTCCACTGAAGCTTTCTTT. This codes for CASSATGKSTEAFF.

This clonotype was counted ten times or more. V and J are TRBV7-2 and TRBJ1-2; a weak D match, TRBD1 (5 bases). Trimming took off 1 base at V and 1 base at J, with 19 bases between the two ends. Germline-derived CDR1 and CDR2 are SGHTA and FQGNSA. The length of the CDR3 is 18 residues. The CDR3 reads CASSLGPAGTVVNYGYTF. CDR3 DNA sequence: TGTGCCAGCAGCTTAGGGCCGGCAGGGACGGTGGTTAACTATGGCTACACCTTC.

This clonotype came up many times. The CDR3 spells CASRQQGYEQYF. CDR3 DNA sequence: TGTGCCAGCAGACAACAGGGCTACGAGCAGTACTTC. The chain couples TRBV2 to TRBJ2-7; maybe TRBD1 (6 bases). Germline V gene lookup returns CDR1 SNHLY and CDR2 FYNNEI. This CDR3 spans 12 amino acids. V dropped 6 bases and J dropped 3 bases, with 9 bases sitting between them. Full variable domain (outside the CDR3, taken from reference TRBV2 and TRBJ2-7): EPEVTQTPSHQVTQMGQEVILRCVPISNHLYFYWYRQILGQKVEFLVSFYNNEISEKSEIFDDQFSVERPDGSNFTLKIRSTKLEDSAMYFCASRQQGYEQYFGPGTRLTVT.

This clonotype was seen ten or more times. Given a much more abundant clone one base away, this may be a read error. This chain links TRBV6-5 with TRBJ2-7; 11 positions agree with TRBD2. Germline V gives CDR1 MNHEY, CDR2 SVGAGI. J lost 7 bases, V lost 4 bases, and 6 bases had no gene match. This CDR3 spans 14 amino acids. The CDR3 DNA follows: TGTGCCAGCAGTTTTAGCGGGGGGGCAGATGAGCAGTACTTC. Residues: CASSFSGGADEQYF.

As concerns this clonotype: Without the conserved terminal phenylalanine or tryptophan, this CDR3 likely stems from a read error. The rearrangement links TRBV7-9 to TRBJ1-1; 8 nucleotides line up with TRBD1. The CDR3 has 15 amino acids. Per the germline V gene, CDR1 is SEHNR and CDR2 is FQNEAQ (reference sequence). V lost 3 bases to trimming and J lost 1 base; unmatched junction nucleotides: 4. The CDR3 here is CASSLGTGRNTEAFC. CDR3 bases: TGTGCCAGCAGCTTGGGGACAGGCCGGAACACTGAAGCTTTCTGT.

The sample holds a few counts of this clonotype. A much larger clonotype is one base distant, so this may be a read error. The chain uses TRBV20-1 and TRBJ1-4, with a weak D call TRBD1 (6 bases). The CDR3 totals 16 residues. Germline assignment: CDR1 DFQATT and CDR2 SNEGSKA (reference sequence). CDR3 sequence: CSARDRGRMIDEKRFF. CDR3 coding DNA: TGCAGTGCTAGAGATCGGGGGCGAATGATCGATGAAAAACGGTTTTTT.

The table lists this clonotype with a few counts. The chain couples TRBV28 to TRBJ1-4, with 7 positions matching TRBD1. The germline V gene encodes CDR1 MDHEN and CDR2 SYDVKM. The CDR3 has 15 residues. The trim removed 6 bases at V and 3 bases at J, leaving 7 bases unmatched. The CDR3: CASRPRGGANEKLFF. The CDR3 DNA reads as TGTGCCAGCAGGCCCAGGGGGGGAGCTAATGAAAAACTGTTTTTT.

Concerning this clonotype: A clone one base away is much larger, so this may be a read error. V and J are TRBV6-6 and TRBJ2-1, with a possible D match to TRBD2 (6 bases). CDR1 and CDR2 from the germline V gene are MNHNY and SVGAGI (reference sequence). This CDR3 comprises 13 residues. The V end was cut by 2 bases, the J end by 8 bases, with 10 bases between. The CDR3 bases are TGTGCCAGCAGTTACCGGGGAGGCTATGAGCAGTTCTTC. It yields the protein CASSYRGGYEQFF.

This chain connects TRBV4-3 to TRBJ2-2; possibly TRBD1 for D (6 bases). The CDR3 is 15 residues long. V was cut by 0 bases and J by 3 bases, with 8 bases left in between. Germline V CDR1 and CDR2: LGHNA, YSLEER. The DNA for the CDR3 is TGCGCCAGCAGCCAAGACAGGGGTTACACCGGGGAGCTGTTTTTT. Protein product: CASSQDRGYTGELFF.

Note on this clonotype: One base away lies a much larger clone, so this may be a sequencing read error. V usage is TRBV6-5 and J usage is TRBJ2-1; D might be TRBD1 (6 bases). This CDR3 comprises 14 residues. The germline V gene encodes CDR1 MNHEY and CDR2 SVGAGI. V was clipped by 6 bases and J by 8 bases, with 17 bases between them. The DNA of the CDR3 is TGTGCCAGCAGGGATAGACAGGCCGGTGATGAGCAGTTCTTC. Its protein is CASRDRQAGDEQFF.

The chain recombines TRBV12-3 or TRBV12-4 with TRBJ2-7; TRBD1 is a possible D gene (5 bases). The CDR3 has 14 amino acids. The ends were cut back, 4 bases at V and 1 base at J, with 11 bases in the middle. CDR3 loop: CASSSSTESYEQYF. In DNA, the CDR3 is TGTGCCAGCAGTTCCTCGACAGAATCCTACGAGCAGTACTTC.

This clonotype has at least ten counts. The chain couples TRBV6-1 to TRBJ1-2; the D is unclear. Trimming stripped 0 bases from V and 4 bases from J, with 9 bases between. Germline V CDR1 and CDR2: MNHNS, SASEGT. The CDR3 is 14 residues long. CDR3 loop: CASSEAKTIYGYTF. CDR3 in DNA: TGTGCCAGCAGTGAAGCCAAAACTATCTATGGCTACACCTTC.

This clonotype showed up just a few times. This rearrangement joins TRBV7-9 to TRBJ1-6, with D unclear. The CDR3 covers 15 residues. Trimming cost V 1 base and J 7 bases, with 11 bases left between them. CDR1 is SEHNR, CDR2 FQNEAQ, per germline (reference sequence). The CDR3 loop reads CASSLVKLGNSPLHF. In nucleotides, the CDR3 is TGTGCCAGCAGCTTAGTTAAACTTGGGAATTCACCCCTCCACTTT.

This clonotype was recorded at least ten times. The chain recombines TRBV5-1 with TRBJ2-7, with D maybe TRBD1 (5 bases). This CDR3 has 15 amino acids. Trimming cost V 1 base and J 1 base, with 12 bases left between them. Germline-derived CDR1 and CDR2 are SGHRS and YFSETQ. The CDR3 sequence is CASSLTGHGSYEQYF. CDR3 DNA sequence: TGCGCCAGCAGCTTGACTGGACACGGTTCCTACGAGCAGTACTTC.